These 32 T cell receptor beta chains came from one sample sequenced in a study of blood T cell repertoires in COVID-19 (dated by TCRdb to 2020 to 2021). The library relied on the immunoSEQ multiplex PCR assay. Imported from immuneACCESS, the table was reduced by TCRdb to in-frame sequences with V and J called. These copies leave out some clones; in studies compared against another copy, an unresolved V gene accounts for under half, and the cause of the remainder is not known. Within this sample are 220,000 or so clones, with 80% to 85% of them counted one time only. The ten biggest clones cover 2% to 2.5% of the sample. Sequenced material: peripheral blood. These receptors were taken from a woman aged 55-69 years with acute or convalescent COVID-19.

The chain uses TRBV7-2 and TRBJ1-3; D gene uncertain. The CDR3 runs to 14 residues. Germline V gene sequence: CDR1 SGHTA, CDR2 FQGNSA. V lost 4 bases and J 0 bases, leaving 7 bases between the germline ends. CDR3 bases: TGTGCCAGCAGCTCTCCCCTCTCTGGAAACACCATATATTTT. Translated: CASSSPLSGNTIYF.

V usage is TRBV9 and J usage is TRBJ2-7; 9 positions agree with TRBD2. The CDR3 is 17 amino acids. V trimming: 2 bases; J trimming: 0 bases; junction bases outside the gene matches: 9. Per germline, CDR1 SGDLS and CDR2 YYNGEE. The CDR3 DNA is TGTGCCAGCAGCGTGACAGCGGGGGGCCACAGCTCCTACGAGCAGTACTTC. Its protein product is CASSVTAGGHSSYEQYF. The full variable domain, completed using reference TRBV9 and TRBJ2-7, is DSGVTQTPKHLITATGQRVTLRCSPRSGDLSVYWYQQSLDQGLQFLIQYYNGEERAKGNILERFSAQQFPDLHSELNLSSLELGDSALYFCASSVTAGGHSSYEQYFGPGTRLTVT.

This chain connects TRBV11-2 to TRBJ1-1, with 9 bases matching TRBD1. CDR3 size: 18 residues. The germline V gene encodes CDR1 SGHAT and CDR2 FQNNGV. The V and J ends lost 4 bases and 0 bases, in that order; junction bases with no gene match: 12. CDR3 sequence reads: CASSWRVGQGGLNTEAFF. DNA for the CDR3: TGTGCCAGCAGCTGGCGGGTGGGACAGGGAGGGTTGAACACTGAAGCTTTCTTT. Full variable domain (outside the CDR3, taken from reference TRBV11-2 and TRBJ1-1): EAGVAQSPRYKIIEKRQSVAFWCNPISGHATLYWYQQILGQGPKLLIQFQNNGVVDDSQLPKDRFSAERLKGVDSTLKIQPAKLEDSAVYLCASSWRVGQGGLNTEAFFGQGTRLTVV.

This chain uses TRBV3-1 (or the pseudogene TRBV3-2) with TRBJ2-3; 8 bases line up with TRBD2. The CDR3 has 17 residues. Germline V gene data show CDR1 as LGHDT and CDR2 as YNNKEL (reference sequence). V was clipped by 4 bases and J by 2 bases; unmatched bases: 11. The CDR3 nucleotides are TGTGCCAGCAGCCCAGGTACCGGGGGGGTTTCCACAGATACGCAGTATTTT. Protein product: CASSPGTGGVSTDTQYF.

CDR3 nucleotide sequence: TGTGCCAGTAGTATAGTTGGGCCAGCGGGGCCCAATATGCCCGGGGAGCTGTTTTTT. Protein: CASSIVGPAGPNMPGELFF. The V call is TRBV19, the J call TRBJ2-2; 7 positions agree with TRBD2. The CDR3 extends over 19 amino acids. V dropped 1 base and J dropped 6; count of bases not matched to a gene: 17. Germline CDR1 LNHDA, CDR2 SQIVND (reference sequence).

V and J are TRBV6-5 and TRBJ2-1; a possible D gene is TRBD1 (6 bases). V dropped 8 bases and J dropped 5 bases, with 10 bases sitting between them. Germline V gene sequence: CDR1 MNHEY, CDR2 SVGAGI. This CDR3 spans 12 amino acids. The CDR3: CASRDNNNEQFF. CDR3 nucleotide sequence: TGTGCCAGCCGGGACAATAACAATGAGCAGTTCTTC.

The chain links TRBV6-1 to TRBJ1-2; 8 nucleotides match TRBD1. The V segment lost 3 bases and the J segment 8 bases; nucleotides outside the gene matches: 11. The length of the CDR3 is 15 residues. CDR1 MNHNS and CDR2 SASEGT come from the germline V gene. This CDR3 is CASSDLVFGTGGYTF. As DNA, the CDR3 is TGTGCCAGCAGTGATCTGGTTTTCGGGACAGGAGGCTACACCTTC.

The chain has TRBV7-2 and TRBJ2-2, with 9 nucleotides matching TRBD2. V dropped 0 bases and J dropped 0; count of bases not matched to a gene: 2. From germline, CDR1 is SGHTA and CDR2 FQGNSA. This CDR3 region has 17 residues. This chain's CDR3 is CASSLALAGPNTGELFF. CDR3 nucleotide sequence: TGTGCCAGCAGCTTAGCGCTAGCGGGACCGAACACCGGGGAGCTGTTTTTT.

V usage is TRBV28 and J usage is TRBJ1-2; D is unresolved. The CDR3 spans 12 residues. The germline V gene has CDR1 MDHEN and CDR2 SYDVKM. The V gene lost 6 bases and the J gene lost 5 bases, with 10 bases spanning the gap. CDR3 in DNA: TGTGCCAGCAGCCCGGGAACGTATGGCTACACCTTC. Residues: CASSPGTYGYTF.

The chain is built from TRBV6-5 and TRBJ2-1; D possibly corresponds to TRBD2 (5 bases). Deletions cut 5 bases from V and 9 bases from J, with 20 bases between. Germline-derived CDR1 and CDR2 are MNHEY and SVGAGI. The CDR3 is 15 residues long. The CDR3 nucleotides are TGTGCCAGCAGTAATATAGCGTCGGTCGGGGTTGAGCAGTTCTTC. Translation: CASSNIASVGVEQFF.

Written as DNA, the CDR3 is TGTGCCAGCAGCAAAATGGGGGGAACGCTCTATGGCTACACCTTC. Protein: CASSKMGGTLYGYTF. V gene TRBV7-9 combines with J gene TRBJ1-2; weak D call: TRBD1 (5 bases). V was pared by 5 bases and J by 4 bases, with 17 bases between. The germline gives CDR1 SEHNR, CDR2 FQNEAQ (reference sequence). CDR3 length: 15 amino acids.

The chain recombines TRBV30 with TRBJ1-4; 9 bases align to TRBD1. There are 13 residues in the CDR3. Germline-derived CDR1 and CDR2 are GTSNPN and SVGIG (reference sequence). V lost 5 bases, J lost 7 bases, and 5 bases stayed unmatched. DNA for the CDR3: TGTGCCTGGCAGACAGGGGGGAGTGAAAAACTGTTTTTT. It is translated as CAWQTGGSEKLFF.

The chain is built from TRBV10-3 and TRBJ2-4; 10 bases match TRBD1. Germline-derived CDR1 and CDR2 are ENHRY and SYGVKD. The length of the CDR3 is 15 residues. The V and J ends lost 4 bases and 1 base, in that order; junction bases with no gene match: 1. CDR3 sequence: CAISGQGAAKNIQYF. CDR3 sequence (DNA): TGTGCCATCAGTGGACAGGGGGCGGCCAAAAACATTCAGTACTTC.

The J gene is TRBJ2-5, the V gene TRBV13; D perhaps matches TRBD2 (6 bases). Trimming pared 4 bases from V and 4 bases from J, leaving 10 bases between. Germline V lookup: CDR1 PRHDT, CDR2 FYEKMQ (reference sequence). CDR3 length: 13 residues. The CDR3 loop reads CASSYPAGETQYF. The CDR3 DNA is TGTGCCAGCAGCTACCCAGCGGGAGAGACCCAGTACTTC. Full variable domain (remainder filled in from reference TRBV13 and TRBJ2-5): AAGVIQSPRHLIKEKRETATLKCYPIPRHDTVYWYQQGPGQDPQFLISFYEKMQSDKGSIPDRFSAQQFSDYHSELNMSSLELGDSALYFCASSYPAGETQYFGPGTRLLVL.

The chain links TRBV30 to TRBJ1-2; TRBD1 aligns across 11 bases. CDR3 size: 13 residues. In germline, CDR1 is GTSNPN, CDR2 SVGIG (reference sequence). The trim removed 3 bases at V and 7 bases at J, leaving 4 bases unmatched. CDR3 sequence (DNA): TGTGCCTGGAGAAGGGACAGGGGGTTTGGCTACACCTTC. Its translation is CAWRRDRGFGYTF.

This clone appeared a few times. In nucleotides, the CDR3 is TGTGCCAGCAGTGAATGGGCAGGGCCGAATGAAAAACTGTTTTTT. Translating gives CASSEWAGPNEKLFF. The chain couples TRBV25-1 to TRBJ1-4, with D possibly matching TRBD1 (5 bases). Germline CDR1 and CDR2: MGHDK and SYGVNS. The CDR3 has 15 residues. Trimming cost V 1 base and J 5 bases, with 11 bases left between them.

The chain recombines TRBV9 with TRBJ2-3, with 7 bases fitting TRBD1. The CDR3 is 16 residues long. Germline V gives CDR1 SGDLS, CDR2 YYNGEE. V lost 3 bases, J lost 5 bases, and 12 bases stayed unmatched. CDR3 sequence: CASSDKTGRMVDTQYF. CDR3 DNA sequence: TGTGCCAGCAGCGACAAGACAGGGCGCATGGTAGATACGCAGTATTTT.

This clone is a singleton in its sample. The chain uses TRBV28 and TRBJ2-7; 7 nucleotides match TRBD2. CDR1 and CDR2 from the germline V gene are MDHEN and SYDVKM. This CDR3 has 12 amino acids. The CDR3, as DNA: TGTGCAATCGGGGGAGGGCCCTACGAGCAGTACTTC. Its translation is CAIGGGPYEQYF.

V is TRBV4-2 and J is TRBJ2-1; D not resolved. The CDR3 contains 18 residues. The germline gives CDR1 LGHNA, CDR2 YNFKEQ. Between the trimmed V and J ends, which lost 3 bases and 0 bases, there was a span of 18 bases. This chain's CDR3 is CASSHAARADFSYNEQFF. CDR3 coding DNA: TGTGCCAGCAGCCATGCCGCCCGTGCGGATTTCTCCTACAATGAGCAGTTCTTC.

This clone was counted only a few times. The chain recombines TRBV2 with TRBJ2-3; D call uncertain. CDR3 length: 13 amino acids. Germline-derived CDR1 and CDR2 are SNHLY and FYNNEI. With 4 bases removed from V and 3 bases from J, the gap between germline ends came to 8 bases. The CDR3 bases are TGTGCCAGCAGTGGTGGGCTGACAGATACGCAGTATTTT. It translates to CASSGGLTDTQYF.

The CDR3 reads CASSQVRWRDSTGELFF. The CDR3 region has the DNA TGTGCCAGCAGCCAAGTGCGGTGGCGGGATTCCACCGGGGAGCTGTTTTTT. This chain connects TRBV4-2 to TRBJ2-2; D may be TRBD2 (6 bases). V was trimmed by 1 base and J by 4 bases, leaving 16 bases between them. The germline gives CDR1 LGHNA, CDR2 YNFKEQ. The CDR3 totals 17 residues.

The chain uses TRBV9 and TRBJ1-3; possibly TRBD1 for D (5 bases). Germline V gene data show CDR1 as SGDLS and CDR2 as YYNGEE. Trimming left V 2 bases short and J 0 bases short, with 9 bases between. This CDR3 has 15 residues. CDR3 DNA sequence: TGTGCCAGCAGCGTCGGGGGGACCTCTGGAAACACCATATATTTT. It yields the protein CASSVGGTSGNTIYF.

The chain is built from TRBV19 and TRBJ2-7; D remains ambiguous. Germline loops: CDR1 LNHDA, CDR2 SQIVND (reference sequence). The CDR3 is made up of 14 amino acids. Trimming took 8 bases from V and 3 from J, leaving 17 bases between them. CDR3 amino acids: CASSGGVQGYEQYF. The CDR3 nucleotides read TGTGCCAGTTCCGGCGGTGTCCAAGGCTACGAGCAGTACTTC.

The CDR3 region has the DNA TGTGCCAGCTCTGCGCCAACCATGAACACTGAAGCTTTCTTT. This gives the protein CASSAPTMNTEAFF. The chain has TRBV19 and TRBJ1-1, with D hard to call. V was trimmed by 9 bases and J by 0 bases, leaving 14 bases between them. CDR3 length equals 14 residues. Germline V gives CDR1 LNHDA, CDR2 SQIVND (reference sequence).

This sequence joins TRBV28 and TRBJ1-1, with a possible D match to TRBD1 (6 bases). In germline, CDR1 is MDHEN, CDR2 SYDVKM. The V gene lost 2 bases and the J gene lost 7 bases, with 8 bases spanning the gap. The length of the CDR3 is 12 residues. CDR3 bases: TGTGCCAGCAGTTTAGGACAGCGTGAAGCTTTCTTT. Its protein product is CASSLGQREAFF.

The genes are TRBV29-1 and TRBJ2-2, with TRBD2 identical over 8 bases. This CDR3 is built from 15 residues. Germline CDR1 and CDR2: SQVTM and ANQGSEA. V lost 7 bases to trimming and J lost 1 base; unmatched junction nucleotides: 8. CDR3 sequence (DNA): TGCAGCGCCATCGGGGGGGCCCTGAACACCGGGGAGCTGTTTTTT. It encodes CSAIGGALNTGELFF.

The CDR3 region is CASSPGQGWYEQYF. In DNA form, the CDR3 reads TGTGCCAGCTCACCCGGACAGGGGTGGTACGAGCAGTACTTC. This sequence joins TRBV18 and TRBJ2-7, with TRBD1 matching over 9 bases. Germline CDR1 is KGHSH and CDR2 is LQKENI. The length of the CDR3 is 14 residues. Trimming cost V 3 bases and J 4 bases; bases outside gene matches: 4.

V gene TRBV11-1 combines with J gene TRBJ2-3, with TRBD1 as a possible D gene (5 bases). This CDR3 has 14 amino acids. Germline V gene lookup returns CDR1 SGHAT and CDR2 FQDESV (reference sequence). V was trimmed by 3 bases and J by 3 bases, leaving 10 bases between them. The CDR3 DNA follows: TGTGCCAGCAGCTTGACGACAGCTACAGATACGCAGTATTTT. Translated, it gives CASSLTTATDTQYF.

Written as DNA, the CDR3 is TGTGCCAGCAGTTTAAGGGGGCAGGGACTCGCCCTGAACACTGAAGCTTTCTTT. Amino acid sequence: CASSLRGQGLALNTEAFF. The J gene is TRBJ1-1, the V gene TRBV27; 7 bases map to TRBD1. Germline trimming cut 2 bases from V and 0 bases from J; bases unmatched to any gene: 12. Per germline, CDR1 MNHEY and CDR2 SMNVEV (reference sequence). The CDR3 runs to 18 residues.

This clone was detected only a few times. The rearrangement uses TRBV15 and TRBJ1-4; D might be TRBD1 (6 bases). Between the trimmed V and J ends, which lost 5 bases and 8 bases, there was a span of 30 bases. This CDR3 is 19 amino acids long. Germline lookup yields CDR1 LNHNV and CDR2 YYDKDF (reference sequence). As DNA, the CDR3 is TGTGCCACCAGCGGGTTTTTGGACAGCAGATTCGGGGGGGAGGAAAAACTGTTTTTT. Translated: CATSGFLDSRFGGEEKLFF. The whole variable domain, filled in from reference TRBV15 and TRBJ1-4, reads DAMVIQNPRYQVTQFGKPVTLSCSQTLNHNVMYWYQQKSSQAPKLLFHYYDKDFNNEADTPDNFQSRRPNTSFCFLDIRSPGLGDTAMYLCATSGFLDSRFGGEEKLFFGSGTQLSVL.

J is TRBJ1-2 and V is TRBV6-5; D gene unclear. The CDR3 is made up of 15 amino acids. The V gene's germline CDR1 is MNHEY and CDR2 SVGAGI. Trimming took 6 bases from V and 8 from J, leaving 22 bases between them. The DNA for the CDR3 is TGTGCCAGCAGAATATCAGCGGTACCGAATCGGGGCTACACCTTC. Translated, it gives CASRISAVPNRGYTF.

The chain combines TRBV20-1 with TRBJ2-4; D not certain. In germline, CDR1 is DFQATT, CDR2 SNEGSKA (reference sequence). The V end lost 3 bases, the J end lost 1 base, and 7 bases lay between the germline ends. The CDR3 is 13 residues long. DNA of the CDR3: TGCAGTGCTAGTTCAGTGGCCAAAAACATTCAGTACTTC. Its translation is CSASSVAKNIQYF.